This is a list of T cell receptor beta chains from one sample in a study of OX40 agonist ivuxolimab in advanced cancers. Produced via immunoSEQ multiplex PCR; TCRdb's table is partial and in-frame only. The sample records 55,000 to 70,000 clones, 75% to 85% being singletons. The sequences come from CD4+ or CD8+ T cells sorted from blood, collected in a trial of the OX40 agonist ivuxolimab. The receptors were gathered from an adult with an advanced solid tumor such as melanoma, head and neck, liver or kidney cancer. The CDR3 runs from the conserved cysteine through the conserved F or W. The D gene is left open where the match is weak. Only part of the rows carry a size: once, few, many, or a class if the clone is expanded.

D gene,clone size,CDR3 length,J gene,V gene,CDR3 DNA,CDR3 protein
TRBD1,.,15,TRBJ2-7,TRBV27,TGTGCCAGCAGCTTTACCCCGTCACAGGGGAACGAGCAGTACTTC,CASSFTPSQGNEQYF
.,.,15,TRBJ2-1,TRBV5-1,TGCGCCAGCAGCGCCGGGATCCCGAGAAGCGATGAGCAGTTCTTC,CASSAGIPRSDEQFF
.,.,15,TRBJ2-5,TRBV11-3,TGTGCCAGCAGCTCTGGGAGTGGGCCCCAAGAGACCCAGTACTTC,CASSSGSGPQETQYF
.,.,17,TRBJ2-6,TRBV4-1,TGCGCCAGCAGCCAAGAAAGGGAACAGGCGGGGGCCAACGTCCTGACTTTC,CASSQEREQAGANVLTF
TRBD2,.,17,TRBJ2-1,TRBV7-2,TGTGCCAGCAGGCTAGCGGGGGCTTCTAGCTCCTACAATGAGCAGTTCTTC,CASRLAGASSSYNEQFF
TRBD1,.,14,TRBJ1-1,TRBV29-1,TGCAGCGTTGGAGCAGGGGGCGAGTACACTGAAGCTTTCTTT,CSVGAGGEYTEAFF
TRBD1,.,13,TRBJ1-1,TRBV6-1,TGTGCCAGCAGGCGGACAGGGAACACTGAAGCTTTCTTT,CASRRTGNTEAFF
TRBD1,.,15,TRBJ2-7,TRBV18,TGTGCCAGCTCACCCGGGACAGGGGGAACCTACGAGCAGTACTTC,CASSPGTGGTYEQYF
.,.,11,TRBJ2-7,TRBV6-5,TGTGCCAGCAGTTCCAACGGGATTCAGTACTTC,CASSSNGIQYF
TRBD1,.,14,TRBJ1-1,TRBV18,TGTGCCAGCTCATCACAGGGGGGGAACACTGAAGCTTTCTTT,CASSSQGGNTEAFF
.,.,16,TRBJ1-6,TRBV4-1,TGCGCCAGCAGCTTTGAGGCCGGGACCGTAAATTCACCCCTCCACTTT,CASSFEAGTVNSPLHF
.,.,14,TRBJ1-1,TRBV5-5,TGTGCCAGCAGCTTGGCCAGGATGGGTGCTGAAGCTTTCTTT,CASSLARMGAEAFF
.,.,14,TRBJ1-2,TRBV27,TGTGCCAGCAGTCCCCAGGTAGGGAACTATGGCTACACCTTC,CASSPQVGNYGYTF
.,.,13,TRBJ1-2,TRBV6-1,TGTGCCAGCAGTCTACAGGGCTACGGGGGCTACACCTTC,CASSLQGYGGYTF
TRBD1,few,15,TRBJ2-7,TRBV5-1,TGCGCCAGCAGTAGTCGGGACAGGGATCGGTCCGAGCAGTACTTC,CASSSRDRDRSEQYF
TRBD1,.,13,TRBJ2-3,TRBV6-5,TGTGCCAGCAGGGGACAGGGAAAGGGTACGCAGTATTTT,CASRGQGKGTQYF
.,.,12,TRBJ1-1,TRBV12-5,TGTGCTAGTGGTTTGGGGAACACTGAAGCTTTCTTT,CASGLGNTEAFF
.,.,11,TRBJ2-4,TRBV13,TGTGCCAGCAGCTCCCGGGGCTTTCAGTACTTC,CASSSRGFQYF
.,.,11,TRBJ2-7,TRBV15,TGTGCCACCCAAGAGGGCTACGAGCAGTACTTC,CATQEGYEQYF
.,.,16,TRBJ2-7,TRBV28,TGTGCCAGTCTCTCCCAAGGGACATTGACCTTGGACGAGCAGTACTTC,CASLSQGTLTLDEQYF
.,.,18,TRBJ1-1,TRBV19,TGTGCCAGTAGTACCTCCTCGACAGGAACGGCCGCGAACACTGAAGCTTTCTTT,CASSTSSTGTAANTEAFF
.,.,12,TRBJ1-5,TRBV19,TGTGCCAGTAGCGTTTACAGGTCCCCCCAGCATTTT,CASSVYRSPQHF
.,.,16,TRBJ2-7,TRBV5-1,TGCGCCAGCAGCTATTCGCCGGACGGGATATACTACGAGCAGTACTTC,CASSYSPDGIYYEQYF